The clone carrying this TCR beta chain qualifies as medium-sized (0.01 to 0.1%). This sample is part of a study of OX40 agonist ivuxolimab in advanced cancers. For the study at large: The mean age was 60 years, ranging from roughly 23 to 90, with 65% to 85% of participants male.

The germline gives CDR1 SGHVS, CDR2 FQNEAQ. CDR3 length: 15 amino acids. Trimming cost V 5 bases and J 2 bases, with 15 bases left between them. The assay was immunoSEQ multiplex PCR, and TCRdb's table has in-frame clones only and misses some. The table includes around 26,000 clones, roughly four fifths detected once. The TCR comes from an adult with an advanced solid tumor such as melanoma, head and neck, liver or kidney cancer. The chain carries TRBV7-8 and TRBJ1-2; D unclear. Here the sequenced sample was CD4+ or CD8+ T cells sorted from blood, taken in a trial of the OX40 agonist ivuxolimab. CDR3 in amino acids: CASSPEPYNNYGYTF. For the CDR3, the DNA is TGTGCCAGCAGCCCAGAACCGTATAACAACTATGGCTACACCTTC.